This TCR beta chain came from a study of breast tumors, draining lymph nodes, adjacent tissues. TCRdb called the multiplex PCR reads again in MiXCR, with one record for every CDR3 protein. In the table there are around 140,000 distinct CDR3 sequences, approximately 32% of which are singletons. At least ten counts were recorded for this clonotype. Its antigen remains unknown. Breast cancer patients provided tissue from their axillary draining lymph nodes. CDR1 and CDR2 (germline): LNHNV, YYDKDF (reference sequence). The CDR3 has 16 residues. Trimming removed 0 bases at V and 3 bases at J, with 12 bases between. General study results and limits: Findings are consistent with lymph node origin and intratumoral expansion of most tumor T cells. Tumors had less TCR diversity than lymph nodes, more than nontumor tissue. That most tumor T cells come from lymph nodes remained unproven. Compared with basal-like, luminal-like tumors shared significantly more repertoire with nontumor tissue.

The receptor comes from a female donor with breast cancer. Some clones in this sample may be carry-over from other donors' samples. The J gene is TRBJ2-4, the V gene TRBV15; no clear D. Sequenced: axillary lymph node tissue. The CDR3 DNA reads as TGTGCCACCAGCAGAGATATAGAAAGCAACAAAAACATTCAGTACTTC. This encodes CATSRDIESNKNIQYF. Combining the CDR3 with reference TRBV15 and TRBJ2-4 gives the whole variable domain DAMVIQNPRYQVTQFGKPVTLSCSQTLNHNVMYWYQQKSSQAPKLLFHYYDKDFNNEADTPDNFQSRRPNTSFCFLDIRSPGLGDTAMYLCATSRDIESNKNIQYFGAGTRLSVL.